A selection of T cell receptor beta chains follows, all from one sample in a study of blood T cell repertoires in COVID-19. The method was immunoSEQ multiplex PCR; TCRdb's version includes in-frame clones alone and lacks a portion of them. The table shows a few hundred thousand clones, with about four fifths occurring only once. Sequencing input: peripheral blood. Every receptor here comes from a woman in her forties or fifties with acute or convalescent COVID-19. Each CDR3 is given with its conserved first and last residue. The D gene is left open where the match is weak. A row's size may be missing; if present it is once, few, many or a size class.

V,size,J,D,DNA,CDR3
TRBV7-9,.,TRBJ2-7,.,TGTGCCAGCAGCTTGACGGCAGGCCCCTACGAGCAGTACTTC,CASSLTAGPYEQYF
TRBV2,.,TRBJ1-4,.,TGTGCCAGCATCCGACGCCTCGCACTAGGGGAAAAACTGTTTTTT,CASIRRLALGEKLFF
TRBV29-1,.,TRBJ2-3,.,TGCAGCGTTGATGAGGGCACAGATACGCAGTATTTT,CSVDEGTDTQYF
TRBV4-1,.,TRBJ1-5,.,TGCGCCAGCAGCCTAACTCGCGGGAGTCAGCCCCAGCATTTT,CASSLTRGSQPQHF
TRBV6-5,.,TRBJ2-7,.,TGTGCCAGCAGAAGGGTTGGGGGCTACTACGAGCAGTACTTC,CASRRVGGYYEQYF
TRBV19,.,TRBJ2-7,TRBD2,TGTGCCAGTAGTATGGGAGCGGGAGCTTCCTACGAGCAGTACTTC,CASSMGAGASYEQYF
TRBV29-1,.,TRBJ2-1,TRBD1,TGCAGCGTTGCGGGACAGACCTACAATGAGCAGTTCTTC,CSVAGQTYNEQFF
TRBV7-9,.,TRBJ2-5,.,TGTGCCAGCAGCCTCCGACAGGTCCAAGAGACCCAGTACTTC,CASSLRQVQETQYF
TRBV29-1,.,TRBJ1-2,TRBD1,TGCAGCGCCCTCCGGGACAGGGGAAACTATGGCTACACCTTC,CSALRDRGNYGYTF
TRBV2,.,TRBJ1-2,.,TGTGCCAGCAGTGAAGCGGCAGGGGTGTGGGATGGCTACACCTTC,CASSEAAGVWDGYTF
TRBV7-8,.,TRBJ2-7,.,TGTGCCAGCAGCATGGGACAGCATAGCGGAGTAGTCCACGAGCAGTACTTC,CASSMGQHSGVVHEQYF
TRBV5-4,.,TRBJ1-2,.,TGTGCCAGCAGCTTGGGTGGGGGCGCAGGCTATGGCTACACCTTC,CASSLGGGAGYGYTF
TRBV9,once,TRBJ1-2,.,TGTGCCAGCAGCCCGAGGGACTTCTGGGGCTACACCTTC,CASSPRDFWGYTF
TRBV4-2,once,TRBJ2-1,.,TGTGCCAGCAGCCAAGGGTCAGGACAGCCTTACAATGAGCAGTTCTTC,CASSQGSGQPYNEQFF
TRBV3-1/TRBV3-2,.,TRBJ2-3,.,TGTGCCAGCGCCGGGCGGGGGCCAGATACGCAGTATTTT,CASAGRGPDTQYF
TRBV5-1,.,TRBJ1-1,TRBD1,TGCGCCAGCAGCTTGGGAACAGGGGGTTGGACTGAAGCTTTCTTT,CASSLGTGGWTEAFF
TRBV6-2/TRBV6-3,.,TRBJ1-2,.,TGTGCCAGCAGTCAAGAAGCAGCCGCAGGTGGCTACACCTTC,CASSQEAAAGGYTF
TRBV5-1,.,TRBJ2-1,TRBD2,TGCGCCAGCAGCACGGGACTAGCGGGAGTGAAAGAGCAGTTCTTC,CASSTGLAGVKEQFF
TRBV6-5,.,TRBJ1-1,TRBD1,TGTGCCAGCAGTCCACAGGGGGCGGAGAACACTGAAGCTTTCTTT,CASSPQGAENTEAFF
TRBV5-1,.,TRBJ1-5,TRBD1,TGCGCCAGCAGCTCAATGGGGGACAGTCAGCCCCAGCATTTT,CASSSMGDSQPQHF
TRBV5-1,.,TRBJ2-5,.,TGCGCCAGCAGCTTGCGAGCTAGGTCCCAAGAGACCCAGTACTTC,CASSLRARSQETQYF
TRBV27,.,TRBJ2-3,TRBD2,TGTGCCAGCAGTTTAAGGGCTAGCGGGGAGGGCGGAGTTCGGGCGACGCAGTATTTT,CASSLRASGEGGVRATQYF
TRBV5-8,once,TRBJ1-4,.,TGTGCCAGCAGCGACGAGGGTTGGCTCGGAGAAAAACTGTTTTTT,CASSDEGWLGEKLFF
TRBV19,.,TRBJ2-7,TRBD2,TGTGCCAGTAGTATTAAAGTGGGAGGGGTCTCCTACGAGCAGTACTTC,CASSIKVGGVSYEQYF
TRBV2,.,TRBJ1-1,.,TGTGCCAGCAGCGTGTTGACAGGAAGCACTGAAGCTTTCTTT,CASSVLTGSTEAFF
TRBV5-1,.,TRBJ1-2,TRBD1,TGCGCCAGCAGCTTAAATTTGGGAGCGACAGGGGACTATGGCTACACCTTC,CASSLNLGATGDYGYTF
TRBV4-1,.,TRBJ2-5,TRBD2,TGCGCCAGCAGCCAAGTAGGAGCGGGGGCCCAAGAGACCCAGTACTTC,CASSQVGAGAQETQYF
TRBV5-4,.,TRBJ2-1,TRBD2,TGTGCCAGCAGCATGAGGACTAGCGGGAGAAACAATGAGCAGTTCTTC,CASSMRTSGRNNEQFF
TRBV30,.,TRBJ1-4,TRBD1,TGTGCCTGGAGCGGGACAGGGGTTGCGAATGAAAAACTGTTTTTT,CAWSGTGVANEKLFF
TRBV5-6,.,TRBJ1-2,.,TGTGCCAGCAGCATCACAGGGAGGGACTATGGCTACACCTTC,CASSITGRDYGYTF
TRBV5-6,.,TRBJ2-2,TRBD1,TGTGCCAGCAGCTACCTCTGGACAGGGGGCCCCACCGGGGAGCTGTTTTTT,CASSYLWTGGPTGELFF
TRBV10-1,once,TRBJ1-3,.,TGCGCCAGCAGTGAGCCAGGCTCTGGAAACACCATATATTTT,CASSEPGSGNTIYF
TRBV14,.,TRBJ1-4,.,TGTGCCAGCAGCCAACAGGCCTATGAAAAACTGTTTTTT,CASSQQAYEKLFF
TRBV9,.,TRBJ2-3,.,TGTGCCAGCAGCGTAGATGGCGGGGGCCGGGGGCAGTATTTT,CASSVDGGGRGQYF
TRBV3-1/TRBV3-2,.,TRBJ2-5,.,TGTGCCAGCAGCCACTCGGAGGCTGGAAAGACCCAGTACTTC,CASSHSEAGKTQYF
TRBV5-1,.,TRBJ2-3,.,TGCGCCAGCAGCTTGGATTTAGGGAGCTACGGTACGCAGTATTTT,CASSLDLGSYGTQYF
TRBV18,.,TRBJ2-5,TRBD1,TGTGCCAGCACCGATGGGACAGGGGATGAGACCCAGTACTTC,CASTDGTGDETQYF
TRBV7-2,.,TRBJ2-7,.,TGTGCCAGCAGCAGCCCTATGAGAGCCGAGCAGTACTTC,CASSSPMRAEQYF
TRBV6-5,once,TRBJ2-1,.,TGTGCCAGCAGTACAGATAGCTCCTACAATGAGCAGTTCTTC,CASSTDSSYNEQFF
TRBV30,.,TRBJ1-6,.,TGTGCCTGGAGCCGGTACACAGATAATTCACCCCTCCACTTT,CAWSRYTDNSPLHF
TRBV19,.,TRBJ1-1,.,TGTGCCAGAGGGGCCACTGAAGCTTTCTTT,CARGATEAFF
TRBV9,.,TRBJ1-1,TRBD1,TGTGCCAGCAGCAAACAGACAGGGAACGCTGAAGCTTTCTTT,CASSKQTGNAEAFF
TRBV7-2,.,TRBJ1-3,TRBD1,TGTGCCAGCAGCTTCTCAGGGGGATTTACTGGAAACACCATATATTTT,CASSFSGGFTGNTIYF
TRBV19,.,TRBJ1-2,TRBD1,TGTGCCAGTAGTCGGACAGGGGTCTATGGCTACACCTTC,CASSRTGVYGYTF
TRBV6-5,.,TRBJ1-2,TRBD1,TGTGCCAGCAGTAAGGGGGCCTATGGCTACACCTTC,CASSKGAYGYTF
TRBV24-1,.,TRBJ2-3,.,TGTGCCACCAGTGCAGGGGGGCTCGGCACAGATACGCAGTATTTT,CATSAGGLGTDTQYF
TRBV7-2,.,TRBJ2-3,TRBD2,TGTGCCAGCAGCTTAGGAAATCTAGCGGGAGCAGATACGCAGTATTTT,CASSLGNLAGADTQYF
TRBV20-1,.,TRBJ2-5,.,TGCAGTGCTGGGGGGGAGACCCAGTACTTC,CSAGGETQYF
TRBV3-1/TRBV3-2,.,TRBJ2-5,TRBD2,TGTGCCAGCAGCCAGGCCGGGACTAGCGGGCTTGGCCAAGAGACCCAGTACTTC,CASSQAGTSGLGQETQYF
TRBV12-5,.,TRBJ1-2,TRBD1,TGTGCTAGTGTTACCATGGACAGGAACTATGGCTACACCTTC,CASVTMDRNYGYTF
TRBV12-3/TRBV12-4,.,TRBJ1-5,TRBD1,TGTGCCAGCAGCACAGGGGTACAGCCCCAGCATTTT,CASSTGVQPQHF
TRBV6-4,.,TRBJ2-7,TRBD2,TGTGCCAGCAGTGACACTTCCCCGGGACTAGCGGGATTCAAGAGCTCCTACGAGCAGTACTTC,CASSDTSPGLAGFKSSYEQYF
TRBV10-2,.,TRBJ2-5,TRBD1,TGCGCCAGCAACAGGGGAGAGACCCAGTACTTC,CASNRGETQYF
TRBV9,.,TRBJ2-7,.,TGTGCCAGCAGCCCCCACGGTGACGAGCAGTACTTC,CASSPHGDEQYF
TRBV6-2/TRBV6-3,.,TRBJ2-3,TRBD2,TGTGCCAGCAGTCGGGGGGGCACAGATACGCAGTATTTT,CASSRGGTDTQYF
TRBV6-6,.,TRBJ1-5,TRBD1,TGTGCCAGCAGCCAAGGGGGGACAGGGAGGCATTTT,CASSQGGTGRHF
TRBV19,.,TRBJ1-1,.,TGTGCCAGTAGTTATCGGACACCGAACACTGAAGCTTTCTTT,CASSYRTPNTEAFF
TRBV20-1,.,TRBJ2-1,TRBD2,TGCAGTGCTAGTGAAGCTAGCGGGGGACGATACAATGAGCAGTTCTTC,CSASEASGGRYNEQFF
TRBV5-1,.,TRBJ2-5,.,TGCGCCAGCAGCTTGATGGGGGGAGAGACCCAGTACTTC,CASSLMGGETQYF